This record concerns one TCR beta chain sequence. The antigen remains undetermined. The source of the sample is a study of cytomegalovirus exposure and HLA in healthy donors. Study-level results: Later analysis associated a missense DCLRE1C variant with TCR beta V- and J-gene trimming.

CDR1 is LNHNV, CDR2 YYDKDF, per germline (reference sequence). V was pared by 5 bases and J by 4 bases, with 7 bases of the junction left unmatched. This CDR3 has 14 amino acids. The PCR employed 60 Vbeta primers together with 13 Jbeta primers. Assay used: immunoSEQ multiplex PCR; TCRdb lists only in-frame clones, some missing. The sample has some 87,000 clones, about two thirds seen once. The source is a woman aged 25 to 45 in good health and CMV-seropositive. The chain couples TRBV15 to TRBJ1-1; 7 nucleotides match TRBD1. Sequencing was carried out using PBMCs. CDR3 DNA sequence: TGTGCCACCAGCCCCCGAGGGGGCCTCACTGAAGCTTTCTTT. Its protein is CATSPRGGLTEAFF.